This T cell receptor beta chain was recovered during a study of T cells in tuberculosis. Study details: Sequenced TCRs come from CD1B-GMM tetramer-binding T cells.

Measured with immunoSEQ multiplex PCR; TCRdb has only the in-frame clones, and not every one. This sample has fewer than 45,000 clones; roughly 95% occur once, and the top ten carry 6.5% to 9.5%. Points on this clone: No antigen is known for it.

Germline loops: CDR1 SGDLS, CDR2 YYNGEE. CDR3 size: 15 residues. Trimming took 3 bases from V and 1 from J, leaving 12 bases between them. The study, taken as a whole, reports: Smaller alpha distances in active tuberculosis partly reflected shorter CDR3-alpha lengths.

The receptor's source is a donor aged 5-35 years with latent tuberculosis or without tuberculosis infection. The V gene is TRBV9, the J gene TRBJ2-3; possibly TRBD2 for D (7 bases). Specimen: PBMCs. CDR3 protein: CASSAGGQGTDTQYF. DNA for the CDR3: TGTGCCAGCAGCGCCGGGGGGCAAGGCACAGATACGCAGTATTTT. The variable domain in full, completed from reference TRBV9 and TRBJ2-3, reads DSGVTQTPKHLITATGQRVTLRCSPRSGDLSVYWYQQSLDQGLQFLIQYYNGEERAKGNILERFSAQQFPDLHSELNLSSLELGDSALYFCASSAGGQGTDTQYFGPGTRLTVL.